This T cell receptor beta chain was captured by sequencing in a study of blood T cell repertoires in COVID-19. Across the whole study: COVID-19 samples, acute and convalescent, were from the United States, Italy and Spain. From T cells, B-cell-depleted T cells, or PBMCs came the material, which was cDNA or gDNA.

As originally analysed: Nucleated cell counts were estimated from reference gene primer amplification. Assay used: immunoSEQ multiplex PCR; TCRdb lists only in-frame clones, some missing. V and J calls and clone size are copied from that table; D and trimming were computed from the DNA. This sample has about 160,000 clones, with approximately 88% found just once. This clone was seen only once. Germline V gene lookup returns CDR1 LGHDT and CDR2 YNNKEL (reference sequence). V was pared by 4 bases and J by 1 base, with 8 bases between. The CDR3 is 14 residues long. This chain uses TRBV3-1 (or the pseudogene TRBV3-2) with TRBJ1-3; D uncertain. Source material: PBMCs or T cells enriched from blood (not recorded which). The sequence was collected from a woman aged 45-65 years who had recovered from COVID-19. The DNA of the CDR3 is TGTGCCAGCAGCCCTAACCCGTCTGGAAACACCATATATTTT. Translated: CASSPNPSGNTIYF.